This T cell receptor (beta chain) was sequenced in a study of blood T cell repertoires in COVID-19. Whole-study context: The United States, Italy and Spain were the sources of the acute and convalescent COVID-19 samples. From T cells, B-cell-depleted T cells, or PBMCs came the material, which was cDNA or gDNA.

Original processing notes: Cell counts per sample came from amplifying reference gene primers. Measured with immunoSEQ multiplex PCR; TCRdb has only the in-frame clones, and not every one. V and J calls and clone size follow that table, whereas D and trimming were derived from the DNA. Here the sample spans 85,000 to 90,000 clones, approximately 79% being singletons. Looked up from germline, CDR1 is SGHRS and CDR2 is YFSETQ. Trimming cost V 2 bases and J 0 bases; bases outside gene matches: 3. This CDR3 contains 16 residues. Source material: peripheral blood. This sequence joins TRBV5-1 and TRBJ2-4; 9 positions match TRBD1. This clonotype was obtained from a man aged 65 to 85 with acute or convalescent COVID-19. CDR3 nucleotides: TGCGCCAGCAGCTTTTTGGGACAGGGAGCCAAAAACATTCAGTACTTC. Protein sequence: CASSFLGQGAKNIQYF.